This passage covers 32 T cell receptor beta chains from one sample sequenced in a study of Graves' ophthalmopathy and Graves' hyperthyroidism. TCR beta CDR3 amplification used RNA transcripts. The library came from an HTBI-primed first-round RT-PCR and a second-round multiplex PCR. TCRdb used MiXCR to reprocess the multiplex PCR reads, holding one entry per CDR3 protein. The table lists roughly 400,000 distinct CDR3 sequences, approximately 18% of them singletons. The sample consisted of peripheral blood. These receptors all come from an adult woman with stable Graves' hyperthyroidism.

In its sample, this clonotype was seen many times. The CDR3 reads CSAREGEAGPNSPLHF. The DNA of the CDR3 is TGCAGTGCTAGAGAGGGGGAGGCAGGGCCGAATTCACCCCTCCACTTT. The V gene is TRBV20-1, the J gene TRBJ1-6; perhaps TRBD1 as D (5 bases). The CDR3 extends over 16 amino acids. From germline, CDR1 is DFQATT and CDR2 SNEGSKA (reference sequence). V lost 0 bases and J 7 bases, leaving 16 bases between the germline ends.

The DNA for the CDR3 is TGTGCCAGCAGTTACTCGAGAGGGGGCACCTCTGGAAACACCATATATTTT. Its translation: CASSYSRGGTSGNTIYF. The chain links TRBV6-5 to TRBJ1-3; 7 nucleotides match TRBD1. The germline V gene has CDR1 MNHEY and CDR2 SVGAGI. The CDR3 runs to 17 residues. With V trimmed by 0 bases and J by 0 bases, 5 bases remained unmatched.

This clonotype appeared many times. The chain uses TRBV4-2 and TRBJ2-2; the D gene is possibly TRBD2 (6 bases). Germline CDR1 is LGHNA and CDR2 is YNFKEQ. CDR3 length: 15 amino acids. Between the trimmed V and J ends, which lost 1 base and 2 bases, there was a span of 8 bases. CDR3 protein: CASSQAGRNTGELFF. CDR3 bases: TGTGCCAGCAGCCAAGCCGGGAGAAACACCGGGGAGCTGTTTTTT.

This clonotype was counted only a few times. The rearrangement links TRBV20-1 to TRBJ2-3; the D gene is possibly TRBD2 (5 bases). V was clipped by 6 bases and J by 4 bases, with 20 bases between them. The CDR3 length is 15 residues. The germline V gene encodes CDR1 DFQATT and CDR2 SNEGSKA (reference sequence). The CDR3, as DNA: TGCAGTGCCCCAGGACCCCTAGCAGGTCCAGATACGCAGTATTTT. Residues: CSAPGPLAGPDTQYF.

This clonotype was seen at least ten times. The rearrangement joins TRBV12-3 or TRBV12-4 to TRBJ1-5; 8 nucleotides match TRBD1. Trimming took 5 bases from V and 0 from J; bases not matched to a gene: 9. The CDR3 contains 17 residues. In nucleotides, the CDR3 is TGTGCCAGCAGTCGACAGGGGCGACAGGGTAGCAATCAGCCCCAGCATTTT. It encodes CASSRQGRQGSNQPQHF.

The rearrangement uses TRBV11-1 and TRBJ2-5, with a weak D call TRBD2 (6 bases). The V gene's germline CDR1 is SGHAT and CDR2 FQDESV (reference sequence). V lost 2 bases and J 5 bases, leaving 21 bases between the germline ends. The CDR3 sequence is 17 residues long. The chain's CDR3 is CASSLTWPQSGVETQYF. As DNA, the CDR3 is TGTGCCAGCAGCTTAACTTGGCCACAGTCGGGGGTGGAGACCCAGTACTTC.

This clonotype occurred many times. The chain's CDR3 is CASSTGTGIEQYF. For the CDR3, the DNA is TGTGCCAGCAGTACAGGGACCGGCATCGAGCAGTACTTC. V gene TRBV2 combines with J gene TRBJ2-7, with D possibly TRBD1 on 6 matching bases. Germline V CDR1 and CDR2: SNHLY, FYNNEI. The CDR3 sequence is 13 residues long. Trimming cost V 5 bases and J 6 bases, with 14 bases left between them.

Ten or more counts support this clonotype. V usage is TRBV7-9 and J usage is TRBJ2-5, with TRBD2 matching over 12 bases. Trimming at V came to 4 bases and at J to 5 bases, leaving 11 bases not matched to a gene. The germline V gene has CDR1 SEHNR and CDR2 FQNEAQ (reference sequence). This CDR3 spans 17 amino acids. CDR3 DNA sequence: TGTGCCAGCAGCTCCTTGACTAGCGGGAGCATCAGGGAGACCCAGTACTTC. Amino acids: CASSSLTSGSIRETQYF.

This clonotype was counted ten times or more. This rearrangement joins TRBV27 to TRBJ2-5; 9 bases map to TRBD1. CDR1 is MNHEY and CDR2 is SMNVEV in the germline V gene (reference sequence). V trimming: 5 bases; J trimming: 3 bases; junction bases outside the gene matches: 7. This CDR3 is built from 15 residues. CDR3 protein: CASSKWTGDKETQYF. The DNA for the CDR3 is TGTGCCAGCAGTAAGTGGACAGGGGATAAAGAGACCCAGTACTTC.

This clonotype appeared many times. The rearrangement links TRBV20-1 to TRBJ1-2; tentative D call: TRBD1 (6 bases). The V and J ends lost 8 bases and 3 bases respectively, with 16 bases between them. This CDR3 has 13 residues. CDR1 is DFQATT, CDR2 SNEGSKA, per germline (reference sequence). CDR3 in DNA: TGCAGTTCAGGTGGGGGGCGAGACTATGGCTACACCTTC. Protein product: CSSGGGRDYGYTF.

The rearrangement links TRBV28 to TRBJ1-5; the match to TRBD1 covers 7 bases. The trim removed 5 bases at V and 0 bases at J, leaving 10 bases unmatched. From germline, CDR1 is MDHEN and CDR2 SYDVKM. The CDR3 consists of 17 residues. In nucleotides, the CDR3 is TGTGCCAGCAGTACGACTACAGGGGTTTATAGCAATCAGCCCCAGCATTTT. It yields the protein CASSTTTGVYSNQPQHF.

This clonotype was seen repeatedly, ten times or more. The V and J genes are TRBV12-3 or TRBV12-4 and TRBJ2-7; TRBD1 agrees at 7 bases. The CDR3 has 16 residues. V shed 6 bases, J shed 4 bases, and the junction held 15 bases outside the gene matches. In DNA form, the CDR3 reads TGTGCCAGCAGCTCTCACAGGGGATGGGACATTTACGAGCAGTACTTC. Translating gives CASSSHRGWDIYEQYF.

This clonotype has a count of ten or more. Possible read error: a much larger clone is one base away. The chain employs TRBV28 and TRBJ2-7; 8 bases agree with TRBD2. The germline V gene has CDR1 MDHEN and CDR2 SYDVKM. This CDR3 has 15 amino acids. CDR3 nucleotide sequence: TGTGCCGGCAGTTTCGCTCGGGAGGGCCCCTACGAGCAGTACTTC. This gives the protein CAGSFAREGPYEQYF.

This clonotype was observed many times. The CDR3 sequence: CASSTSGSYNEQFF. DNA of the CDR3: TGTGCCAGCAGTACTAGCGGGAGTTACAATGAGCAGTTCTTC. The chain couples TRBV12-3 or TRBV12-4 to TRBJ2-1; 11 bases match TRBD2. This CDR3 has 14 amino acids. Losses at the gene ends were 5 bases for V and 4 bases for J; bases not matched to a gene: 1.

Ten or more counts support this clonotype. The chain couples TRBV6-2 or TRBV6-3 to TRBJ2-5, with no clear D. The CDR3 has 14 amino acids. Germline V gene lookup returns CDR1 MNHEY and CDR2 SVGEGT. V lost 6 bases and J lost 1, with 12 bases in between. The chain's CDR3 is CASRERRTQETQYF. DNA of the CDR3: TGTGCCAGCAGGGAACGGCGGACCCAAGAGACCCAGTACTTC.

The count of this clonotype is one. This could be a read error, since a much larger clone is one nucleotide away. The gene calls are TRBV5-1 and TRBJ2-7, with 8 bases matching TRBD2. The germline V gene has CDR1 SGHRS and CDR2 YFSETQ. CDR3 size: 15 residues. In DNA form, the CDR3 reads TGCGCCAGCAGCTTTAATAGCGGGAATGCTTACGAGCAGTGCTTC. Residues: CASSFNSGNAYEQCF.

The sample holds many counts of this clonotype. J is TRBJ1-5 and V is TRBV6-6; 9 nucleotides match TRBD1. This CDR3 is built from 16 residues. J lost 2 bases, V lost 4 bases, and 6 bases had no gene match. The germline gives CDR1 MNHNY, CDR2 SVGAGI (reference sequence). CDR3 in DNA: TGTGCCAGCAGTTTGACAGGGGGGAGTCGCAATCAGCCCCAGCATTTT. Translating it yields CASSLTGGSRNQPQHF.

This clonotype showed up many times. This chain joins TRBV5-4 and TRBJ2-7, with 10 bases aligning to TRBD1. From germline, CDR1 is SGHNT and CDR2 YYREEE (reference sequence). This CDR3 is built from 15 residues. The junction had 5 bases not matched to a gene; V was cut back by 2 bases and J by 3 bases. CDR3 sequence (DNA): TGTGCCAGCAGCTTTTGGGACAGGGGAATCTACGAGCAGTACTTC. Translated: CASSFWDRGIYEQYF.

This clonotype was detected many times. The chain has TRBV29-1 and TRBJ2-7; D may be TRBD1 or TRBD2 (6 bases each). With 3 bases removed from V and 6 bases from J, the gap between germline ends came to 15 bases. The CDR3 contains 13 residues. Germline-derived CDR1 and CDR2 are SQVTM and ANQGSEA. This chain's CDR3 is CSVDPGGRAEQYF. For the CDR3, the DNA is TGCAGCGTTGATCCCGGGGGCAGAGCCGAGCAGTACTTC.

This chain uses TRBV12-3 or TRBV12-4 with TRBJ2-7; no clear D. V shed 2 bases and J shed 2 bases, with 7 bases lying between them. The CDR3 runs to 13 residues. The CDR3: CASSLLTTYEQYF. The CDR3 DNA reads TGTGCCAGCAGTTTACTTACAACCTACGAGCAGTACTTC.

The chain combines TRBV12-3 or TRBV12-4 with TRBJ1-1; maybe TRBD1 (6 bases). Trimming shortened V by 2 bases and J by 1 base, and 20 bases separated the two germline ends. The CDR3 totals 18 residues. The CDR3 loop reads CASSLRVAVRGANTEAFF. DNA for the CDR3: TGTGCCAGCAGTTTAAGGGTCGCGGTACGGGGGGCGAACACTGAAGCTTTCTTT.

The sample holds many counts of this clonotype. This sequence joins TRBV25-1 and TRBJ2-7, with TRBD2 matching over 14 bases. V was clipped by 4 bases and J by 3 bases; unmatched bases: 8. This CDR3 spans 17 amino acids. Germline V gene data show CDR1 as MGHDK and CDR2 as SYGVNS. The CDR3: CASSGLAGGPGLYEQYF. The CDR3 DNA reads TGTGCCAGCAGTGGACTAGCGGGAGGGCCAGGTCTCTACGAGCAGTACTTC.

The chain recombines TRBV6-1 with TRBJ1-5; tentative D call: TRBD1 (5 bases). The germline V gene has CDR1 MNHNS and CDR2 SASEGT. V was cut by 6 bases and J by 4 bases, with 13 bases left in between. This CDR3 has 14 amino acids. The CDR3 loop reads CASSAGTVNQPQHF. CDR3 bases: TGTGCCAGCAGCGCCGGGACCGTAAATCAGCCCCAGCATTTT.

This clonotype was observed a few times. V usage is TRBV9 and J usage is TRBJ1-1; D is uncertain. V gave up 1 base and J gave up 3 bases, with 19 bases separating them. The germline V gene has CDR1 SGDLS and CDR2 YYNGEE. The CDR3 has 17 residues. CDR3 loop: CASSVSALSLSHTEAFF. CDR3 bases: TGTGCCAGCAGCGTATCGGCCCTGAGCCTTTCACACACTGAAGCTTTCTTT.

This clonotype was detected only a few times. The rearrangement uses TRBV18 and TRBJ2-7; 8 bases line up with TRBD2. This CDR3 contains 14 residues. Losses at the gene ends were 2 bases for V and 4 bases for J; bases not matched to a gene: 4. CDR1 is KGHSH and CDR2 is LQKENI in the germline V gene. The CDR3 loop reads CASSPSGSGYEQYF. CDR3 sequence (DNA): TGTGCCAGCTCACCAAGCGGGAGTGGGTACGAGCAGTACTTC.

This clonotype was found many times. The DNA for the CDR3 is TGTGCCATCAGTGAGTCGGGGGACACCGAAACCCACTCTGGAAACACCATATATTTT. Amino acids: CAISESGDTETHSGNTIYF. V usage is TRBV10-3 and J usage is TRBJ1-3; weak D call: TRBD1 (6 bases). Trimming shortened V by 0 bases and J by 0 bases, and 18 bases separated the two germline ends. CDR3 length: 19 residues. Germline CDR1 ENHRY, CDR2 SYGVKD.

This clonotype occurred many times. The chain employs TRBV6-1 and TRBJ1-1; D is perhaps TRBD1 (6 bases). V was shortened by 2 bases and J by 2 bases, with 12 bases between the two germline ends. Germline-derived CDR1 and CDR2 are MNHNS and SASEGT. The CDR3 has 15 residues. In DNA form, the CDR3 reads TGTGCCAGCAGTGAACGGACAGTCATAAACACTGAAGCTTTCTTT. As protein: CASSERTVINTEAFF.

This clonotype was recorded a few times. This chain uses TRBV18 with TRBJ1-1; D is unclear. The germline CDR1 and CDR2 sequences are KGHSH and LQKENI. V dropped 2 bases and J dropped 5 bases, with 12 bases sitting between them. The CDR3 runs 14 residues. The CDR3 DNA reads TGTGCCAGCTCACCAAGTCTTAGTGGGACTGAAGCTTTCTTT. Protein: CASSPSLSGTEAFF.

CDR3 protein: CASSYTTGPDQPQHF. For the CDR3, the DNA is TGTGCCAGCAGTTACACTACAGGGCCAGATCAGCCCCAGCATTTT. This chain connects TRBV6-5 to TRBJ1-5; possible D gene TRBD1, 6 bases. Trimming removed 2 bases from V and 5 bases from J, with 13 bases in between. The CDR3 has 15 amino acids. Germline V gives CDR1 MNHEY, CDR2 SVGAGI.

The rearrangement joins TRBV12-3 or TRBV12-4 to TRBJ2-2; TRBD2 matches at 7 bases. This CDR3 contains 16 residues. V lost 5 bases and J lost 1; bases outside the gene matches: 7. For the CDR3, the DNA is TGTGCCAGCAGTGGCCGGGGGGACCTGAACACCGGGGAGCTGTTTTTT. Translation: CASSGRGDLNTGELFF.

Many counts were recorded for this clonotype. The CDR3 sequence is CSATGAEQYF. Written as DNA, the CDR3 is TGCAGTGCGACAGGGGCGGAGCAGTACTTC. V usage is TRBV20-1 and J usage is TRBJ2-7; TRBD1 agrees at 8 bases. The germline V gene has CDR1 DFQATT and CDR2 SNEGSKA (reference sequence). Losses at the gene ends were 6 bases for V and 7 bases for J; bases not matched to a gene: 2. This CDR3 region has 10 residues.

There are many counts of this clonotype. V gene TRBV7-2 combines with J gene TRBJ2-4; D unclear. The CDR3 totals 15 residues. CDR1 SGHTA and CDR2 FQGNSA come from the germline V gene. Deletions cut 1 base from V and 0 bases from J, with 7 bases between. CDR3 residues: CASSLDSLAKNIQYF. The CDR3 DNA is TGTGCCAGCAGCTTAGACAGCCTAGCCAAAAACATTCAGTACTTC.